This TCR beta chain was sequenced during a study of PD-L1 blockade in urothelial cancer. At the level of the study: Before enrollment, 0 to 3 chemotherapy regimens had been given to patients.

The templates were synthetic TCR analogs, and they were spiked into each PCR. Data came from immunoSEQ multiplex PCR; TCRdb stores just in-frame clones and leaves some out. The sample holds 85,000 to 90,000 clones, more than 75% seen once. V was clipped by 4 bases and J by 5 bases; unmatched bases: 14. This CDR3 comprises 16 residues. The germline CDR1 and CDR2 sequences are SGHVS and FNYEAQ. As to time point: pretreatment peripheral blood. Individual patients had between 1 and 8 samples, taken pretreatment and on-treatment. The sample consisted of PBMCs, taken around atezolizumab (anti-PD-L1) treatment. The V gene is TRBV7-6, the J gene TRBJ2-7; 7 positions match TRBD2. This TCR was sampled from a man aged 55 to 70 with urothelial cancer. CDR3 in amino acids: CASSWRPSGATHEQYF. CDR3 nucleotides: TGTGCCAGCAGCTGGCGGCCTAGCGGAGCCACCCACGAGCAGTACTTC.